A single T cell receptor (beta chain) is shown here with its context. What it recognizes is unknown. TCRdb reanalyzed the 5' RACE reads and collapses them to one entry per CDR3 protein, without DNA. This sample contains 350,000 to 400,000 distinct CDR3 sequences. The record originates from a study of monozygotic twins with inflammatory bowel disease. Study results and caveats: A single strong IBD-associated signal or clonotype was not supported by the findings.

Germline V gives CDR1 SGHKS, CDR2 YYEKEE (reference sequence). This CDR3 comprises 14 residues. This chain joins TRBV5-5 and TRBJ2-7. This receptor was obtained from a human donor with ulcerative colitis or Crohn's disease, or a healthy co-twin of an affected twin (not recorded which). Material for sequencing was blood. CDR3 sequence reads: CASSLAGEPYEQHF.